This T cell receptor (beta chain) was recovered during a study of shared T cell receptors in the human thymus. The data were produced by immunoSEQ multiplex PCR, yet TCRdb's version contains in-frame clones alone and is incomplete. This table holds under 700,000 clones, 75% to 85% found once. CDR3 length: 13 residues. Germline-derived CDR1 and CDR2 are SGHDN and FVKESK. With 1 base removed from V and 6 bases from J, the gap between germline ends came to 4 bases. These same data were also listed under a study on human thymus T cells. From that report: Donors were healthy Finnish infants having corrective surgery for congenital heart defects. Corrective heart surgery yielded resections, and these provided the thymus tissue. Thymic as well as blood repertoires seemed to favor certain V and J genes unevenly.

The chain joins TRBV14 to TRBJ2-6; D remains unclear. The source of this sequence is a boy in the first two years of life with a congenital heart defect. Specimen: thymocytes. The CDR3 sequence is CASSQVMANVLTF. CDR3 in DNA: TGTGCCAGCAGCCAAGTAATGGCCAACGTCCTGACTTTC.